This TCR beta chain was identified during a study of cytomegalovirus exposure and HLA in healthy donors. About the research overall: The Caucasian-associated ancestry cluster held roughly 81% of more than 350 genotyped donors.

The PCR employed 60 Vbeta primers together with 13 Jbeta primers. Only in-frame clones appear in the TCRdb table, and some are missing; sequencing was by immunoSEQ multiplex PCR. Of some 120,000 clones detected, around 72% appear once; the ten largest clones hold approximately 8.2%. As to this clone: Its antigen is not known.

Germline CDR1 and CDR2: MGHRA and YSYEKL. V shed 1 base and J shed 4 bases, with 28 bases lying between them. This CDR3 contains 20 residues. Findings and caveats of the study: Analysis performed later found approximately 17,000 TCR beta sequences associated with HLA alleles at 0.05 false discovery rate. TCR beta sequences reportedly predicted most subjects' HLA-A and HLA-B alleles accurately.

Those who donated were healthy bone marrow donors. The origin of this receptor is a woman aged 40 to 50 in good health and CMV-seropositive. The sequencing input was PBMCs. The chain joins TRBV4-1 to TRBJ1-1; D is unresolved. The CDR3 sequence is CASSQGFGGFPPGMGTEAFF. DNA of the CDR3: TGCGCCAGCAGCCAAGGTTTTGGTGGATTCCCGCCGGGAATGGGCACTGAAGCTTTCTTT.